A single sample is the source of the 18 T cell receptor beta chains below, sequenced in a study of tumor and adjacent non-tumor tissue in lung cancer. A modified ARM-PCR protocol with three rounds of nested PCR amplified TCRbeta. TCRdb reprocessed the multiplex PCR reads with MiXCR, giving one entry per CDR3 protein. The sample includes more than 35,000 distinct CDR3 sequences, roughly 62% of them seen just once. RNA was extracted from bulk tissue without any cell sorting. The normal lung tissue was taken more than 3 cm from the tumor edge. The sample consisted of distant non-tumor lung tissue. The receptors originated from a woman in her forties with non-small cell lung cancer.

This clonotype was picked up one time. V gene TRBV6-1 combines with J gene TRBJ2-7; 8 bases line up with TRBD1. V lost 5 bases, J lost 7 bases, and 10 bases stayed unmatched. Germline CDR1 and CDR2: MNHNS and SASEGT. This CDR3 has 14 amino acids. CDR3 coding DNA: TGTGCCAGCAGTCCCGGGCCAGGGACAGGAGAGCAGTACTTC. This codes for CASSPGPGTGEQYF.

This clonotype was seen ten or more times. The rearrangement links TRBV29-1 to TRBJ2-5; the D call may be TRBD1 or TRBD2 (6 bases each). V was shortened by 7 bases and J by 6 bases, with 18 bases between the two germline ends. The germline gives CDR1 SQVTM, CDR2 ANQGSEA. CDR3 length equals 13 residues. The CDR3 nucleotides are TGCAGCGCCGCAGTGTATGGGGGGCAGACCCAGTACTTC. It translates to CSAAVYGGQTQYF.

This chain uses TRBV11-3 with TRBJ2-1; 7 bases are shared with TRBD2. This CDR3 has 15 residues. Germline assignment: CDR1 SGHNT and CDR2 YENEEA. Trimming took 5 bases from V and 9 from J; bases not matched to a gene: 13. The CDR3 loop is CASSLGLWDYGEQFF. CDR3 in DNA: TGTGCCAGCAGCCTAGGCCTCTGGGACTACGGTGAGCAGTTCTTC.

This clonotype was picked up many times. As DNA, the CDR3 is TGCGCCAGCAGCTTCAGGACAGGGTTAAACGAGCAGTACTTC. Its protein product is CASSFRTGLNEQYF. The chain carries TRBV5-1 and TRBJ2-7; 8 positions match TRBD1. CDR1 is SGHRS, CDR2 YFSETQ, per germline. V was clipped by 2 bases and J by 5 bases; unmatched bases: 6. The CDR3 consists of 14 residues.

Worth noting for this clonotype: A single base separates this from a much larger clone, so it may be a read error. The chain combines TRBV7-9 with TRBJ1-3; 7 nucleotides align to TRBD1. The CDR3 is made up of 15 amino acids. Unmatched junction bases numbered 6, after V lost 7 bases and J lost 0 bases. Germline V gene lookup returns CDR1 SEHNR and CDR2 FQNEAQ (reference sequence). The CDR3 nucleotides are TGTGCCAGCAACTCGGGACAGAGCTCTGGAAACACCATATATTTT. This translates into CASNSGQSSGNTIYF.

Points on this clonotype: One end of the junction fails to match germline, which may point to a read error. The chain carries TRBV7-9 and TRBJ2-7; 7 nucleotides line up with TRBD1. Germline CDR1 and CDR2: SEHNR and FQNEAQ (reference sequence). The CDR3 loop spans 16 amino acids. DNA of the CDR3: TGTACCAGCAACTCAGACCTGGGACAGCTCTCCTACGAGCAGTACTTC. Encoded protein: CTSNSDLGQLSYEQYF.

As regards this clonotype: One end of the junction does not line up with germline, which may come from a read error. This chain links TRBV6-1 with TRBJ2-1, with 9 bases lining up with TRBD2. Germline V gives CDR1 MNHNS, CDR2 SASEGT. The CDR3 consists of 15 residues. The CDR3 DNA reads TGCGCCATCAGTGTGGGCGGGGGGGCTCTATATGAGCAGTTCTTC. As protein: CAISVGGGALYEQFF.

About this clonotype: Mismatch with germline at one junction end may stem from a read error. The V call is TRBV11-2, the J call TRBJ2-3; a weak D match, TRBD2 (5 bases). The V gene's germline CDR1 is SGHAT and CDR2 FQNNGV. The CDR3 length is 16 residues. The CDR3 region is CTSSLASSAGTDTQYF. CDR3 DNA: TGTACCAGCAGCTTAGCGTCCAGCGCTGGCACAGATACGCAGTATTTT.

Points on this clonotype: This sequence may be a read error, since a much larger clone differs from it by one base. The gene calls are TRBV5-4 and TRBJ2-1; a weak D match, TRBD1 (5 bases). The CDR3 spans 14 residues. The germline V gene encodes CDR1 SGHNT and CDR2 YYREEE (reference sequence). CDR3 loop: CASILVSGLSEQFF. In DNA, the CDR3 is TGTGCCAGCATCTTGGTTTCAGGGTTAAGTGAGCAGTTCTTC.

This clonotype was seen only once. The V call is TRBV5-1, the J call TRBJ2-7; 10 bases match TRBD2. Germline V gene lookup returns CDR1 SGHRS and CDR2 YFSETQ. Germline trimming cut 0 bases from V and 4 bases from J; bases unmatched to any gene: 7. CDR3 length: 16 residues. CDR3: CASSLDVTSGAYEQYF. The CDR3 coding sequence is TGCGCCAGCAGCTTGGACGTCACTAGCGGGGCTTACGAGCAGTACTTC. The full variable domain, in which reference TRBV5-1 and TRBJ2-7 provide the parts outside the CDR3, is KAGVTQTPRYLIKTRGQQVTLSCSPISGHRSVSWYQQTPGQGLQFLFEYFSETQRNKGNFPGRFSGRQFSNSRSEMNVSTLELGDSALYLCASSLDVTSGAYEQYFGPGTRLTVT.

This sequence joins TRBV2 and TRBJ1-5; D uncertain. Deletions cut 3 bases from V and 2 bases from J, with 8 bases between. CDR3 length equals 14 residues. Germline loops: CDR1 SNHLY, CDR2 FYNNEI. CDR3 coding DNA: TGTGCCAGCAGTGAGGCCCAGGGCAATCAGCCCCAGCATTTT. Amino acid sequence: CASSEAQGNQPQHF.

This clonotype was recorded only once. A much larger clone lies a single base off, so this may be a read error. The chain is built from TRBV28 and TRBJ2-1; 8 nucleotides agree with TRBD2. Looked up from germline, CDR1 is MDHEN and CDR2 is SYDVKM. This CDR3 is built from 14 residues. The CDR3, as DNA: TGTGCCAGTTACAAGCGGGAGAAGTACAATGAGCATTTCTTC. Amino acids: CASYKREKYNEHFF.

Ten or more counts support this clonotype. The CDR3 is CSAPAEDLYEQYF. The CDR3 coding sequence is TGCAGTGCTCCTGCAGAGGACCTCTACGAGCAGTACTTC. This rearrangement joins TRBV20-1 to TRBJ2-7, with D hard to call. Trimming left V 5 bases short and J 3 bases short, with 14 bases between. CDR1 and CDR2 from the germline V gene are DFQATT and SNEGSKA (reference sequence). The CDR3 is made up of 13 amino acids.

The CDR3 loop reads CASSPVMGVGADTQYF. CDR3 sequence (DNA): TGTGCCAGCAGTCCAGTTATGGGCGTGGGGGCAGATACGCAGTATTTT. This rearrangement joins TRBV6-5 to TRBJ2-3, with D perhaps being TRBD1 or TRBD2 (5 bases each). The germline V and J ends were trimmed by 5 bases and 4 bases, with 19 bases remaining between them. Germline values: CDR1 MNHEY, CDR2 SVGAGI. CDR3 length equals 16 residues.

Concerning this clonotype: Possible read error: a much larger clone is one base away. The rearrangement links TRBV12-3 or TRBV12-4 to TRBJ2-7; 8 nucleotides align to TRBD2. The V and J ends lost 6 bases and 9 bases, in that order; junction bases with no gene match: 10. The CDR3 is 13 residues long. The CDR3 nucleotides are TGTGCCAGCAGGGTAGCGGGGATGCCAGGGCAGTACTTC. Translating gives CASRVAGMPGQYF.

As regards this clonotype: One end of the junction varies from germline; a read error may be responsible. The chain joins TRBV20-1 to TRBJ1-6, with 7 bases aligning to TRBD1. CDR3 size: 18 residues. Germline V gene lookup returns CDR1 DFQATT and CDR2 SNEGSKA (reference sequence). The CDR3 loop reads CSVRDQDRTNSYNSPLHF. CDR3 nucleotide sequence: TGCAGTGTTAGAGATCAGGACAGGACGAACTCCTATAATTCACCCCTCCACTTT.

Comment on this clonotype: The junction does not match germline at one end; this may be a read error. CDR3 nucleotides: TGTGCCAGCAGCTATAAGCGGGGGAGCTATGGTTACACCTTC. Its translation is CASSYKRGSYGYTF. The V call is TRBV6-5, the J call TRBJ1-2, with D possibly TRBD1 on 5 matching bases. Per germline, CDR1 MNHEY and CDR2 SVGAGI. CDR3 size: 14 residues.

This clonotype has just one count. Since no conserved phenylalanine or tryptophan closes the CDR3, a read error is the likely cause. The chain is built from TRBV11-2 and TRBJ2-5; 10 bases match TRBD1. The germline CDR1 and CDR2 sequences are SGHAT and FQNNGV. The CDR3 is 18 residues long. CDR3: CASSLPSGQGKRGETQYY. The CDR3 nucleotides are TGTGCCAGTAGCTTACCCTCGGGACAGGGGAAGCGTGGAGAGACCCAGTACTAC.